The sample holds a few counts of the clone carrying this TCR beta chain. This entry belongs to a study of blood T cell repertoires in COVID-19. Study in general: The samples span acute and convalescent COVID-19 from the United States, Italy and Spain. Sources were T cells, B-cell-depleted T cells, or PBMCs; the material itself was cDNA or gDNA.

Authors' processing steps: Amplification from reference gene primers served as the basis for estimated nucleated cell counts. TCRdb's copy holds only in-frame clones and misses some; the assay was immunoSEQ multiplex PCR. For V, J and clone size, that table is used; D and trimming come from the DNA. The sample carries about 160,000 clones, approximately 84% recorded once. Sequencing was carried out using peripheral blood. The TCR was taken from a woman of 80 years or more with acute or convalescent COVID-19.

In DNA, the CDR3 is TGTGCCAGCAGCTCACAGGGACAGGGGGTCCACGAGGCCCAGTACTTC. Its protein is CASSSQGQGVHEAQYF. The rearrangement uses TRBV5-5 and TRBJ2-5, with 11 bases lining up with TRBD1. Germline assignment: CDR1 SGHKS and CDR2 YYEKEE (reference sequence). CDR3 length: 16 residues. V was clipped by 3 bases and J by 9 bases; unmatched bases: 13.